This T cell receptor beta chain comes out of a study of cytomegalovirus exposure and HLA in healthy donors. To note about this clone: What it binds is unknown.

Study-wide results and limits: Reportedly, TCR beta sequences accurately predicted HLA-A and HLA-B alleles in most subjects. It is likely that the observed cluster of highly shared sequence variants was a sequencing artifact.

It was with 60 Vbeta and 13 Jbeta primers that the PCR ran. TCRdb's copy holds only in-frame clones and misses some; the assay was immunoSEQ multiplex PCR. Altogether roughly 98,000 clones are present, approximately 75% being singletons, with the ten largest covering roughly 3%. The sequenced material came from PBMCs. This TCR derives from a female donor in good health and CMV-seropositive.

Here the CDR3 reads CASSSVNRQETQYF. For the CDR3, the DNA is TGTGCCAGCAGTTCCGTAAACAGACAAGAGACCCAGTACTTC. The chain combines TRBV28 with TRBJ2-5, with unresolved D. V was clipped by 4 bases and J by 2 bases, with 11 bases between them. This CDR3 has 14 amino acids. Germline V lookup: CDR1 MDHEN, CDR2 SYDVKM.